Below, 23 T cell receptor beta chains from the same sample are listed, as sequenced in a study of control samples from healthy donors and cancer patients. Produced via immunoSEQ multiplex PCR; TCRdb's table is partial and in-frame only. The table records 90,000 to 100,000 clones, 79% of them present only once. The material sequenced was blood. The receptors here all came from a woman aged 30 to 39 in good health.

This sequence joins TRBV5-6 and TRBJ2-7; D ambiguous. Germline CDR1 reads SGHDT; CDR2 reads YYEEEE. The length of the CDR3 is 15 residues. Trimming cost V 5 bases and J 3 bases, with 18 bases left between them. This chain's CDR3 is CASSSKPVEYYEQYF. As DNA, the CDR3 is TGTGCCAGCAGTTCGAAGCCGGTGGAGTACTACGAGCAGTACTTC.

The gene calls are TRBV24-1 and TRBJ2-5; 8 bases are a match to TRBD1. The germline V gene encodes CDR1 KGHDR and CDR2 SFDVKD. The CDR3 contains 16 residues. V was clipped by 3 bases and J by 1 base; unmatched bases: 6. For the CDR3, the DNA is TGTGCCACCAGTGATCACCCAGGACAGGGCCAAGAGACCCAGTACTTC. It is translated as CATSDHPGQGQETQYF.

Only one count was recorded for this clone. The chain combines TRBV18 with TRBJ2-7; D possibly corresponds to TRBD1 (6 bases). V dropped 0 bases and J dropped 3 bases, with 9 bases sitting between them. The germline CDR1 and CDR2 sequences are KGHSH and LQKENI. The CDR3 runs 14 residues. The CDR3 region has the DNA TGTGCCAGCTCACCACCGGGACACATCTACGAGCAGTACTTC. This codes for CASSPPGHIYEQYF.

This rearrangement joins TRBV10-3 to TRBJ1-5, with TRBD1 identical over 7 bases. Germline CDR1 and CDR2: ENHRY and SYGVKD. With V trimmed by 3 bases and J by 5 bases, 10 bases remained unmatched. The CDR3 consists of 16 residues. The CDR3 DNA reads TGTGCCATCAGTGATACTAACAGGGGAGTCGATCAGCCCCAGCATTTT. Translation gives CAISDTNRGVDQPQHF.

V and J are TRBV7-8 and TRBJ1-3; D gene ambiguous. V was clipped by 4 bases and J by 9 bases, with 7 bases between them. The CDR3 has 11 residues. The germline V gene encodes CDR1 SGHVS and CDR2 FQNEAQ. As DNA, the CDR3 is TGTGCCAGCAGCTCCCGGGGCACCATATATTTT. This translates into CASSSRGTIYF.

The chain is built from TRBV3-1 (or the pseudogene TRBV3-2) and TRBJ1-4, with D unclear. Trimming removed 2 bases from V and 7 bases from J, with 11 bases in between. Per the germline V gene, CDR1 is LGHDT and CDR2 is YNNKEL (reference sequence). The CDR3 has 14 residues. CDR3 in amino acids: CASSQPGRAEKLFF. The CDR3 DNA sequence: TGTGCCAGCAGCCAACCGGGAAGGGCTGAAAAACTGTTTTTT.

This clone was seen a handful of times. The chain couples TRBV6-5 to TRBJ2-4; D unclear. Trimming removed 0 bases from V and 1 base from J, with 10 bases in between. Germline CDR1 MNHEY, CDR2 SVGAGI. This CDR3 spans 16 amino acids. Here the CDR3 reads CASSYSHTAAKNIQYF. DNA of the CDR3: TGTGCCAGCAGTTACTCTCATACAGCCGCCAAAAACATTCAGTACTTC.

This clone was counted between two and nine times. This chain uses TRBV4-1 with TRBJ2-1, with TRBD2 identical over 10 bases. The CDR3 covers 16 residues. J gave up 5 bases and V 4 bases, and 8 bases lay outside the gene matches. Germline V gene sequence: CDR1 MGHRA, CDR2 YSYEKL. CDR3 DNA: TGCGCCAGCAGCCTGTTACCTAGCGGGAGAGACAATGAGCAGTTCTTC. Amino acids: CASSLLPSGRDNEQFF.

The chain has TRBV6-5 and TRBJ2-1; D possibly uses TRBD1 or TRBD2 (5 bases each). The germline CDR1 and CDR2 sequences are MNHEY and SVGAGI. The CDR3 is 15 amino acids. V gave up 5 bases and J gave up 1 base, with 12 bases separating them. DNA for the CDR3: TGTGCCAGCAGTCCGAGGGGAGATTCCTACAATGAGCAGTTCTTC. Translating it yields CASSPRGDSYNEQFF.

The rearrangement joins TRBV2 to TRBJ2-1, with D tentatively TRBD1 (6 bases). The V end was cut by 8 bases, the J end by 9 bases, with 17 bases between. The CDR3 covers 13 residues. Germline lookup yields CDR1 SNHLY and CDR2 FYNNEI. The CDR3 DNA follows: TGTGCCAGCGGGTGGGACCCAGGGGTTGAGCAGTTCTTC. Its translation is CASGWDPGVEQFF.

As regards this clone: Just one base apart from a much larger clone, this may be a read error. The chain combines TRBV19 with TRBJ1-5; 8 positions match TRBD1. Trimming cost V 1 base and J 6 bases; bases outside gene matches: 5. Germline CDR1 reads LNHDA; CDR2 reads SQIVND (reference sequence). The CDR3 is made up of 15 amino acids. The CDR3 region has the DNA TGTGCCAGTAGTATAGTGGCAGGGGGCGGTCAGCCCCAGCATTTT. It specifies CASSIVAGGGQPQHF. The full variable domain, completed using reference TRBV19 and TRBJ1-5, is DGGITQSPKYLFRKEGQNVTLSCEQNLNHDAMYWYRQDPGQGLRLIYYSQIVNDFQKGDIAEGYSVSREKKESFPLTVTSAQKNPTAFYLCASSIVAGGGQPQHFGDGTRLSIL.

The rearrangement joins TRBV6-5 to TRBJ1-1, with 8 positions matching TRBD1. With 6 bases clipped from V and 6 bases from J, the junction kept 9 bases outside the gene matches. This CDR3 spans 14 amino acids. CDR1 and CDR2 (germline): MNHEY, SVGAGI. CDR3: CASRPDRGRAEAFF. CDR3 nucleotides: TGTGCCAGCAGACCCGACAGGGGACGCGCTGAAGCTTTCTTT.

The chain employs TRBV7-2 and TRBJ1-2; perhaps TRBD1 as D (5 bases). V lost 5 bases, J lost 3 bases, and 25 bases lay in between. The CDR3 is 18 amino acids. Germline loops: CDR1 SGHTA, CDR2 FQGNSA. Here the CDR3 reads CASSPDPPGGKGYYGYTF. The CDR3 coding sequence is TGTGCCAGCAGCCCCGACCCCCCCGGGGGGAAGGGGTACTATGGCTACACCTTC. Looking up the rest from reference TRBV7-2 and TRBJ1-2 gives the full variable domain: GAGVSQSPSNKVTEKGKDVELRCDPISGHTALYWYRQSLGQGLEFLIYFQGNSAPDKSGLPSDRFSAERTGGSVSTLTIQRTQQEDSAVYLCASSPDPPGGKGYYGYTFGSGTRLTVV.

The rearrangement joins TRBV11-2 to TRBJ2-7; 11 bases map to TRBD2. In germline, CDR1 is SGHAT, CDR2 FQNNGV. The CDR3 covers 16 residues. With V trimmed by 3 bases and J by 0 bases, 4 bases remained unmatched. The CDR3 DNA is TGTGCCAGCAGCTTCACCGGGACTAGCGGCTCCTACGAGCAGTACTTC. It codes for CASSFTGTSGSYEQYF.

V and J are TRBV6-2 or TRBV6-3 and TRBJ2-7, with TRBD1 identical over 8 bases. This CDR3 contains 15 residues. The V segment lost 0 bases and the J segment 3 bases; nucleotides outside the gene matches: 4. Germline CDR1 is MNHEY and CDR2 is SVGEGT. CDR3 protein: CASSYSAGGGYEQYF. In DNA form, the CDR3 reads TGTGCCAGCAGTTACTCGGCAGGGGGCGGCTACGAGCAGTACTTC.

This clone occurred once. The rearrangement uses TRBV9 and TRBJ2-1; maybe TRBD1 (5 bases). The CDR3 loop spans 15 amino acids. Looked up from germline, CDR1 is SGDLS and CDR2 is YYNGEE. V lost 3 bases and J 9 bases, leaving 19 bases between the germline ends. The CDR3 nucleotides are TGTGCCAGCAGCGCATGGGGTAAAGGGGAAGGTGAGCAGTTCTTC. Protein product: CASSAWGKGEGEQFF.

DNA for the CDR3: TGTGCCAGCAGCGTGTCAGTCCTTTCGGATACGCAGTATTTT. As protein: CASSVSVLSDTQYF. The rearrangement links TRBV9 to TRBJ2-3, with unresolved D. In germline, CDR1 is SGDLS, CDR2 YYNGEE. This CDR3 has 14 amino acids. Trimming pared 2 bases from V and 6 bases from J, leaving 13 bases between.

This clone was observed a few times. The V call is TRBV4-3, the J call TRBJ1-6, with D maybe TRBD1 (5 bases). V lost 1 base and J 1 base, leaving 17 bases between the germline ends. Per the germline V gene, CDR1 is LGHNA and CDR2 is YSLEER. CDR3 length: 19 residues. DNA of the CDR3: TGCGCCAGCAGCCAAGGGGTGGTGGGGCTAGGATCCTATAATTCACCCCTCCACTTT. It is translated as CASSQGVVGLGSYNSPLHF.

The chain combines TRBV19 with TRBJ1-5; TRBD1 agrees at 9 bases. CDR3 length equals 17 residues. CDR1 and CDR2 (germline): LNHDA, SQIVND (reference sequence). Trimming at V came to 5 bases and at J to 2 bases, leaving 10 bases not matched to a gene. This chain's CDR3 is CASSWGTGPGGNQPQHF. Here the CDR3 DNA reads TGTGCCAGTAGTTGGGGGACAGGGCCCGGGGGCAATCAGCCCCAGCATTTT.

J is TRBJ1-1 and V is TRBV4-2, with TRBD1 matching 7 bases. The ends lost 7 bases at V and 5 bases at J; junction bases unmatched: 10. Germline assignment: CDR1 LGHNA and CDR2 YNFKEQ. This CDR3 is 14 amino acids long. DNA for the CDR3: TGTGCCAGCATAGGGTCAGGGGGAAGAACTGAAGCTTTCTTT. Its protein product is CASIGSGGRTEAFF.

The genes are TRBV2 and TRBJ1-5; the D gene is possibly TRBD1 (6 bases). V lost 8 bases and J lost 2, with 25 bases in between. Germline CDR1 SNHLY, CDR2 FYNNEI. The CDR3 loop spans 18 amino acids. CDR3 nucleotides: TGTGCCAGCTCTGGGGGGCAGGGAAAAGGTTGGCGCAATCAGCCCCAGCATTTT. Translated, it gives CASSGGQGKGWRNQPQHF.

The V gene is TRBV4-1, the J gene TRBJ1-6; 7 bases fit TRBD1. Germline V gives CDR1 MGHRA, CDR2 YSYEKL. The CDR3 length is 13 residues. V trimming: 5 bases; J trimming: 11 bases; junction bases outside the gene matches: 6. In nucleotides, the CDR3 is TGCGCCAGCAGCTCTGGGACAGTGACACCCCTCCACTTT. Protein product: CASSSGTVTPLHF.

This clone was recorded only once. This chain connects TRBV18 to TRBJ1-2; 9 bases match TRBD1. J gave up 5 bases and V 6 bases, and 10 bases lay outside the gene matches. This CDR3 is built from 15 residues. Germline V gives CDR1 KGHSH, CDR2 LQKENI. This CDR3 reads CASSQGQGRRYGYTF. CDR3 DNA sequence: TGTGCCAGCTCCCAAGGACAGGGGAGGAGATATGGCTACACCTTC.